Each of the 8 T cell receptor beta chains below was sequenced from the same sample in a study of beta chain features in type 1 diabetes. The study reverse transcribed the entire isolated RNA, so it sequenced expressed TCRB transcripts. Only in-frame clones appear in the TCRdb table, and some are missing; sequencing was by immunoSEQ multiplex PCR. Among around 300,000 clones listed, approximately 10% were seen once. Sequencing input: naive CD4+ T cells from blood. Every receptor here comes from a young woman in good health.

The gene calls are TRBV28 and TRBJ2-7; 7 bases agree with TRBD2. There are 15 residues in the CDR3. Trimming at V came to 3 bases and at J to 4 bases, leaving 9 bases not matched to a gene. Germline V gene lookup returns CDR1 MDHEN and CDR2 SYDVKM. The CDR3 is CASSLAAAGEYEQYF. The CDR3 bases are TGTGCCAGCAGTTTGGCTGCGGCGGGAGAATACGAGCAGTACTTC. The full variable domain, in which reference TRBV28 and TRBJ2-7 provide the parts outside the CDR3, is DVKVTQSSRYLVKRTGEKVFLECVQDMDHENMFWYRQDPGLGLRLIYFSYDVKMKEKGDIPEGYSVSREKKERFSLILESASTNQTSMYLCASSLAAAGEYEQYFGPGTRLTVT.

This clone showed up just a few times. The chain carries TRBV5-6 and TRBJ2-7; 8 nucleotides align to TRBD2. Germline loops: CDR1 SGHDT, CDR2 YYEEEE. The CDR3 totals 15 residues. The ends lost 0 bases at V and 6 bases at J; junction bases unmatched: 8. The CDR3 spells CASSLADGRASEQYF. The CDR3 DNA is TGTGCCAGCAGCTTGGCCGACGGGAGGGCCTCCGAGCAGTACTTC.

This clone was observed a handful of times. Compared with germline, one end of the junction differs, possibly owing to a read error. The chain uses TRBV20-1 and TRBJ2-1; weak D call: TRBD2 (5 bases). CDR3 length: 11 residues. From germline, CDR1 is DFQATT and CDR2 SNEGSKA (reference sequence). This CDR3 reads CSARGQYEQFF. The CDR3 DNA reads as TGCAGTGCCAGAGGGCAGTATGAGCAGTTCTTC.

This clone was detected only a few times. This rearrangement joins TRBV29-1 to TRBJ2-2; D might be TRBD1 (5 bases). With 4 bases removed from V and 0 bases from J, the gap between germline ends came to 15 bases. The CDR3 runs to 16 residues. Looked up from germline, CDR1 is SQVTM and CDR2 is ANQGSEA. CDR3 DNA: TGCAGCGTTGCGCGGCATGAGACAGCGAACACCGGGGAGCTGTTTTTT. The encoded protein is CSVARHETANTGELFF.

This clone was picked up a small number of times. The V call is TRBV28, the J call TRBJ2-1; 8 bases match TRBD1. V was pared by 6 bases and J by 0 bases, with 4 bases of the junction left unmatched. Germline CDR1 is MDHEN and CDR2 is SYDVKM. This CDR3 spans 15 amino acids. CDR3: CASRQGGSSYNEQFF. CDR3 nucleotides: TGTGCCAGCAGACAGGGGGGAAGCTCCTACAATGAGCAGTTCTTC.

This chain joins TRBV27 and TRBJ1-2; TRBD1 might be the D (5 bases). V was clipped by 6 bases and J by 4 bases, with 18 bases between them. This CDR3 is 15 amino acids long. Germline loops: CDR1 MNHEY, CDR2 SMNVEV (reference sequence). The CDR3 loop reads CASRSQGSGAYGYTF. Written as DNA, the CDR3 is TGTGCCAGCAGGTCACAAGGGAGCGGGGCCTATGGCTACACCTTC.

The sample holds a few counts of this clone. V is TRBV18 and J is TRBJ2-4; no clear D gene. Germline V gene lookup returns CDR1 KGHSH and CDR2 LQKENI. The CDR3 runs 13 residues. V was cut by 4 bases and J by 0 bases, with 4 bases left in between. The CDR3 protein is CASSQLAKNIQYF. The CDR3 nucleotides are TGTGCCAGCTCACAGCTAGCCAAAAACATTCAGTACTTC. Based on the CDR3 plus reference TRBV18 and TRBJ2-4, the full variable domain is NAGVMQNPRHLVRRRGQEARLRCSPMKGHSHVYWYRQLPEEGLKFMVYLQKENIIDESGMPKERFSAEFPKEGPSILRIQQVVRGDSAAYFCASSQLAKNIQYFGAGTRLSVL.

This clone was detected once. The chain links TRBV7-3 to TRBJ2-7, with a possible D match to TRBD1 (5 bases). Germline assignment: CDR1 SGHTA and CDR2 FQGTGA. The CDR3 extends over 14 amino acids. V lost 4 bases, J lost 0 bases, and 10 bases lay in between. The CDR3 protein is CASSYSTASYEQYF. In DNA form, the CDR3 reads TGTGCCAGCAGCTATTCGACAGCCTCCTACGAGCAGTACTTC.